This T cell receptor beta chain originates from a study of T cells after posttransplantation cyclophosphamide. Clones were sequenced by immunoSEQ multiplex PCR, and TCRdb holds only the in-frame ones, with some missing. The sample lists more than 20,000 clones, none appearing once, the ten largest making up over 1.3%. The CDR3 sequence is 15 residues long. Germline CDR1 is MRHNA and CDR2 is SNTAGT. The trim removed 2 bases at V and 0 bases at J, leaving 2 bases unmatched. This clone has ten or more counts. This TCR derives from a man in his forties or fifties in good health, CMV-negative, and a related stem cell transplant donor. V is TRBV6-4 and J is TRBJ2-3; 7 bases fit TRBD2. Sequencing was carried out using PBMCs. The CDR3 reads CASSDQAGSTDTQYF. The CDR3 DNA is TGTGCCAGCAGTGACCAAGCGGGAAGCACAGATACGCAGTATTTT.